Each of the 7 T cell receptor beta chains below was sequenced from the same sample in a study of cytomegalovirus exposure and HLA in healthy donors. The PCR was carried out with 60 Vbeta primers and 13 Jbeta primers. Method: immunoSEQ multiplex PCR; TCRdb's copy keeps in-frame clones and lacks some. The sample shows nearly 110,000 clones, roughly 70% of them seen only once. Sequences were obtained from PBMCs. All receptors derive from a male donor in good health and CMV-seropositive.

The chain employs TRBV5-4 and TRBJ1-2; perhaps TRBD1 as D (6 bases). The CDR3 is 14 residues long. From germline, CDR1 is SGHNT and CDR2 YYREEE (reference sequence). The V end was cut by 0 bases, the J end by 4 bases, with 10 bases between. CDR3 sequence reads: CASSLDRAPYGYTF. In DNA, the CDR3 is TGTGCCAGCAGCTTGGACAGGGCGCCCTATGGCTACACCTTC.

The chain carries TRBV7-9 and TRBJ1-6; TRBD1 might be the D (6 bases). CDR1 SEHNR and CDR2 FQNEAQ come from the germline V gene (reference sequence). This CDR3 spans 14 amino acids. The V end lost 3 bases, the J end lost 10 bases, and 13 bases lay between the germline ends. The CDR3 protein is CASSFQGSGSPLHF. CDR3 in DNA: TGTGCCAGCAGCTTTCAGGGGAGTGGATCACCCCTCCACTTT.

CDR3 bases: TGTGCCTGGAGTGTCGGGGGGTTCTCCTACGAGCAGTACTTC. Translation: CAWSVGGFSYEQYF. The V gene is TRBV30, the J gene TRBJ2-7; 7 nucleotides agree with TRBD2. Per the germline V gene, CDR1 is GTSNPN and CDR2 is SVGIG (reference sequence). V lost 0 bases, J lost 0 bases, and 2 bases stayed unmatched. The CDR3 is 14 amino acids.

This clone was counted a few times. J is TRBJ2-1 and V is TRBV2, with D tentatively TRBD1 (7 bases). Trimming pared 10 bases from V and 8 bases from J, leaving 12 bases between. The germline CDR1 and CDR2 sequences are SNHLY and FYNNEI. This CDR3 has 11 residues. CDR3 amino acids: CATSGGYEQFF. The CDR3 DNA reads TGTGCCACCTCAGGGGGGTATGAGCAGTTCTTC.

The chain recombines TRBV5-4 with TRBJ2-7, with TRBD2 identical over 10 bases. Germline V lookup: CDR1 SGHNT, CDR2 YYREEE (reference sequence). The CDR3 contains 16 residues. V trimming: 0 bases; J trimming: 2 bases; junction bases outside the gene matches: 5. The chain's CDR3 is CASSLGGSGGTYEQYF. The CDR3, as DNA: TGTGCCAGCAGCTTGGGTGGTAGCGGGGGGACCTACGAGCAGTACTTC.

The rearrangement uses TRBV6-5 and TRBJ1-6; 7 bases line up with TRBD1. Trimming at V came to 7 bases and at J to 4 bases, leaving 4 bases not matched to a gene. The V gene's germline CDR1 is MNHEY and CDR2 SVGAGI. CDR3 length equals 14 residues. CDR3 nucleotide sequence: TGTGCCAGCAAAATACAGGGGTATAATTCACCCCTCCACTTT. It encodes CASKIQGYNSPLHF.

The chain links TRBV7-3 to TRBJ2-3, with D possibly matching TRBD2 (5 bases). The CDR3 has 12 residues. Germline V gene lookup returns CDR1 SGHTA and CDR2 FQGTGA. V shed 4 bases and J shed 4 bases, with 6 bases lying between them. In DNA form, the CDR3 reads TGTGCCAGCAGCTCCGGGGCAGATACGCAGTATTTT. This encodes CASSSGADTQYF.